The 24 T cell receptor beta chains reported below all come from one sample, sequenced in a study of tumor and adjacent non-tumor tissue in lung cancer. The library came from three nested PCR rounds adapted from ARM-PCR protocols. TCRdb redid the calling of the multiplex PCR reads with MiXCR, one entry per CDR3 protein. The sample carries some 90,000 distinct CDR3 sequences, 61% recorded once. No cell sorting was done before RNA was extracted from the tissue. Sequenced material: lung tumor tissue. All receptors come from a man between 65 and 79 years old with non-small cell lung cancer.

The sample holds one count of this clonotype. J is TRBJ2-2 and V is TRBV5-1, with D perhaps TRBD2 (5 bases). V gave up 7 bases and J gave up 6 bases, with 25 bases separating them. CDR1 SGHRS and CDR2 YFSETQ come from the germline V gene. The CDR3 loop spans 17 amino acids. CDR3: CASWNFRSNGISGELFF. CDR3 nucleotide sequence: TGCGCCAGCTGGAACTTCAGGAGTAACGGGATCTCCGGGGAGCTGTTTTTT.

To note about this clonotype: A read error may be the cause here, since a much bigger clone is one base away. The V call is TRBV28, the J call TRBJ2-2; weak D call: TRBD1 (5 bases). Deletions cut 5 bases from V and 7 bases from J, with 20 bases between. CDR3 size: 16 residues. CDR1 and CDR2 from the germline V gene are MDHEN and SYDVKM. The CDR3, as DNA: TGTGCCAGCAGTCTTAGACAGCAGGGTTACGGCGGGGAGCTGTTTTTT. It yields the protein CASSLRQQGYGGELFF.

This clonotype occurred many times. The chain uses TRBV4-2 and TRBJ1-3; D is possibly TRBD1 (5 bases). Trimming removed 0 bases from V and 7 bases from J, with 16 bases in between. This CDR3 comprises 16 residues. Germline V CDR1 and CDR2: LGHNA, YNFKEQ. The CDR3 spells CASSQDKARDGNTIYF. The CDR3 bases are TGTGCCAGCAGCCAAGATAAGGCACGGGACGGGAACACCATATATTTT.

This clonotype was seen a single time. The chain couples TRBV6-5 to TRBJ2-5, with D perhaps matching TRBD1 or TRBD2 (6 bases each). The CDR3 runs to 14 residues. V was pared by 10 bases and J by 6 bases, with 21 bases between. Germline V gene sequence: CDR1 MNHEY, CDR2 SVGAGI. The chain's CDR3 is CANSRGLGGKTQYF. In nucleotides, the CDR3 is TGTGCCAACAGCAGGGGCTTAGGGGGGAAGACCCAGTACTTC.

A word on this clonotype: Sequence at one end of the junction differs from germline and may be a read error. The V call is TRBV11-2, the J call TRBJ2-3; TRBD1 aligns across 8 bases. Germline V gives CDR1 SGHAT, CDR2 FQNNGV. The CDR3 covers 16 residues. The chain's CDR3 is CAGSYGQGAVIDTQYF. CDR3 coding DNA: TGTGCCGGCAGCTACGGGCAGGGGGCGGTTATAGATACGCAGTATTTT.

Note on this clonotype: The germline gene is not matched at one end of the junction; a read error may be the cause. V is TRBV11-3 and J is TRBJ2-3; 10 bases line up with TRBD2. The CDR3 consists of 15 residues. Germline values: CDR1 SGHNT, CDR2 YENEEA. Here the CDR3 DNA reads TGTGCCTGCAGCTTTCTAGCGGGGGGCACAGATACGCAGTATTTT. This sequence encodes CACSFLAGGTDTQYF.

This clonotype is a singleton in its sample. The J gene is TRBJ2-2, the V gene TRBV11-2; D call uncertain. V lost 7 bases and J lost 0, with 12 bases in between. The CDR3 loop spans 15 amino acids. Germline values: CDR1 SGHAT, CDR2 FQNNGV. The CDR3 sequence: CASIPPPPNTGELFF. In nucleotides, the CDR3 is TGTGCCAGCATCCCTCCTCCCCCGAACACCGGGGAGCTGTTTTTT. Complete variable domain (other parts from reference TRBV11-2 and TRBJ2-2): EAGVAQSPRYKIIEKRQSVAFWCNPISGHATLYWYQQILGQGPKLLIQFQNNGVVDDSQLPKDRFSAERLKGVDSTLKIQPAKLEDSAVYLCASIPPPPNTGELFFGEGSRLTVL.

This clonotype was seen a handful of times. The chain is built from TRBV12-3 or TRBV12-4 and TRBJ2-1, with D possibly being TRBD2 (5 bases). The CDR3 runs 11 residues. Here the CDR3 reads CASRQRVGLFF. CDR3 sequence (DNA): TGTGCAAGTAGGCAAAGGGTCGGACTGTTCTTC.

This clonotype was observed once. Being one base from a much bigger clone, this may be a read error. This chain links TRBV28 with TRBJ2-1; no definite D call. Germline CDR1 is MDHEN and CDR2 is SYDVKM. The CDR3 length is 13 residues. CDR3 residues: CTSFFGPNNEQFF. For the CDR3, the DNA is TGTACCAGCTTTTTCGGACCGAACAATGAGCAGTTCTTC.

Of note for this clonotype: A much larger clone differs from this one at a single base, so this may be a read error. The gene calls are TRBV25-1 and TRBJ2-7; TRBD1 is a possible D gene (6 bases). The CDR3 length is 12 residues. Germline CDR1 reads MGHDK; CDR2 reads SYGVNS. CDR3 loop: CTSSRGRDEQYF. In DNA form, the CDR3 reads TGTACCAGCAGTAGGGGGAGAGACGAGCAGTACTTC.

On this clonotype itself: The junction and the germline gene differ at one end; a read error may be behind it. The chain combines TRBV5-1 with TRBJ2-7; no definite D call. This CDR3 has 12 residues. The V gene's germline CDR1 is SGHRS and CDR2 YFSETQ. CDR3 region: CANSLIGREQYF. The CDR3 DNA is TGCGCCAACAGCTTGATTGGTCGGGAGCAGTACTTC.

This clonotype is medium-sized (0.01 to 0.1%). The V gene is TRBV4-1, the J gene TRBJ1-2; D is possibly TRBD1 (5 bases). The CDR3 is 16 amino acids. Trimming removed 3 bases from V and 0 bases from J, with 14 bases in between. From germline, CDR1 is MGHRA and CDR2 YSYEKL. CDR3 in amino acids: CASSQLTATANYGYTF. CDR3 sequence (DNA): TGCGCCAGCAGCCAGCTAACAGCGACAGCTAACTATGGCTACACCTTC.

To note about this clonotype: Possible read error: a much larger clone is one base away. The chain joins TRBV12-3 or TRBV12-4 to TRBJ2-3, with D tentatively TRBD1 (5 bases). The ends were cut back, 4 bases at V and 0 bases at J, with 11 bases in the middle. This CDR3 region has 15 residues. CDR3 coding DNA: TGTGCCAGCAGTTCGAAGGGGATTAGCACAGATACGCAGTATTTT. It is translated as CASSSKGISTDTQYF.

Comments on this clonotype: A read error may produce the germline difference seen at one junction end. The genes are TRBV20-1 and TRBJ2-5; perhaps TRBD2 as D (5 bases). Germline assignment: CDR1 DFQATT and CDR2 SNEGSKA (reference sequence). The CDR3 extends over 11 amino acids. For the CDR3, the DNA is TGCAGTTCTCGAAGTGGGGAGACACAGTACTTC. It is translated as CSSRSGETQYF.

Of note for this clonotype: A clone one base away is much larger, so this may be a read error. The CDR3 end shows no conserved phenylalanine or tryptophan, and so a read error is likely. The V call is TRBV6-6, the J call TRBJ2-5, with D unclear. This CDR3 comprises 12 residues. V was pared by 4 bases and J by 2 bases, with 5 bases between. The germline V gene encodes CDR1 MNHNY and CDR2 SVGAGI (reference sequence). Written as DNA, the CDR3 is TGTGCCAGCAGTTTAAATCAAGAGACCCAGTACTCC. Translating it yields CASSLNQETQYS.

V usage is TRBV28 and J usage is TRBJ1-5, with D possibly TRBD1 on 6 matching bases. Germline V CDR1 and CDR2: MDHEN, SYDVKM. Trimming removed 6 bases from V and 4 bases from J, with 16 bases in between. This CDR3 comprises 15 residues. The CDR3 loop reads CASRLGGGANQPQHF. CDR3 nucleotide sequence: TGTGCCAGCAGGTTAGGGGGGGGAGCGAATCAGCCCCAGCATTTT. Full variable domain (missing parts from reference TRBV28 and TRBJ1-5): DVKVTQSSRYLVKRTGEKVFLECVQDMDHENMFWYRQDPGLGLRLIYFSYDVKMKEKGDIPEGYSVSREKKERFSLILESASTNQTSMYLCASRLGGGANQPQHFGDGTRLSIL.

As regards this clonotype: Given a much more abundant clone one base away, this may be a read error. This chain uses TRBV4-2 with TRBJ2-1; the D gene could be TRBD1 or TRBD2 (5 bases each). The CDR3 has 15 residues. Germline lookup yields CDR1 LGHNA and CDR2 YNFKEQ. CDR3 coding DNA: TGTGCCTGCAGCCAGGGACCTACCGAGTACAATGAGCAGTTCTTC. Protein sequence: CACSQGPTEYNEQFF.

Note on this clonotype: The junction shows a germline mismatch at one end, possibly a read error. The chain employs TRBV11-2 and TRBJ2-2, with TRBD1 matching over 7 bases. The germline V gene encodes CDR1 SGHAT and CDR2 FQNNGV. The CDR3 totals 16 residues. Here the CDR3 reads CASSLQGTLLAGELYF. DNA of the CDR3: TGTGCCAGCAGCCTACAGGGGACGTTGCTCGCCGGGGAACTGTATTTT.

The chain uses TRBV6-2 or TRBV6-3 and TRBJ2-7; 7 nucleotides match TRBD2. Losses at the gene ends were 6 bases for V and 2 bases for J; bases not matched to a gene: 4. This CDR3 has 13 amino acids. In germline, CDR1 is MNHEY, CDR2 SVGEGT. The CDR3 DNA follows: TGTGCCAGCAGGCCCGGGACTACCTACGAGCAGTACTTC. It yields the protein CASRPGTTYEQYF.

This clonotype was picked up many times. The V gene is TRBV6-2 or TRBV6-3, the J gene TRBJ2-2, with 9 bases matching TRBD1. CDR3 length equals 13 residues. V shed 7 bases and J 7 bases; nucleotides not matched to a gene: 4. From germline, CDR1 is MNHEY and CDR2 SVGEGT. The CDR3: CASTRQGGGELFF. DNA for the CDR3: TGTGCCAGCACACGACAGGGGGGCGGGGAGCTGTTTTTT.

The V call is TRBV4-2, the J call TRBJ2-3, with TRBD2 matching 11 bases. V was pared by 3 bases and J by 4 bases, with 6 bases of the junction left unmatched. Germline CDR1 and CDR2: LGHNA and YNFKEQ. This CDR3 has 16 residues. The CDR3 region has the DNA TGTGCCAGCAGCCATGACCTAGCGGGAGGCGCAGATACGCAGTATTTT. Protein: CASSHDLAGGADTQYF.

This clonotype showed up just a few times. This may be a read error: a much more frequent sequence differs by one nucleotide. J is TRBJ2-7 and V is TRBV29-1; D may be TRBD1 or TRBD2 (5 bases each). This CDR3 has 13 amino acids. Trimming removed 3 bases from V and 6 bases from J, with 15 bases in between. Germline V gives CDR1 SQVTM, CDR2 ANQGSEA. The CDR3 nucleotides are TGCAGCGTTGAGGGACGGGCGTCGTTCGAGCAGTACTTC. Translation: CSVEGRASFEQYF.

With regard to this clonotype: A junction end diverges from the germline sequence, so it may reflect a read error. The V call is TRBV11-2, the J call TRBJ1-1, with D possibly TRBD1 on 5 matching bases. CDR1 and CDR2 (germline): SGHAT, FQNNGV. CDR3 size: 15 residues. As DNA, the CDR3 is TGTGCCAGCAGCTTAGAAGGGGAAACGAACACTGGAGCTTTCTTT. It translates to CASSLEGETNTGAFF.

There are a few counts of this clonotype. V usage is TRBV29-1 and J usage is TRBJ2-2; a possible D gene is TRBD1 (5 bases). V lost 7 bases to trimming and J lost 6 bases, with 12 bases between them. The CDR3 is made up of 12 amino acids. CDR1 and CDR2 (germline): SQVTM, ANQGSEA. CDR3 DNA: TGCAGCGGCGGACATGACGCCGGGGAGCTGTTTTTT. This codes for CSGGHDAGELFF.